This is a list of T cell receptor beta chains from one sample in a study of T cells in Graves' hyperthyroidism and ophthalmopathy. MiXCR, run by TCRdb on the multiplex PCR reads, gives a single entry per CDR3 protein. The data show hundreds of thousands of distinct CDR3 sequences, with approximately 14% seen just once and under 30% held by the top ten. Sequences were obtained from blood. The source is a woman aged 30 to 39 with Graves' hyperthyroidism. Each CDR3 is given with its conserved first and last residue. The order of the fields is CDR3 DNA, CDR3 protein, clone size, D gene, V gene, J gene. The D gene is left open where the match is weak. Rows may omit the clone size; those that give it use once, few, many or a size class.

TGTGCCAGCAGTTACGGGGGGTTAGTCTACGAGCAGTACTTC	CASSYGGLVYEQYF	many	-	TRBV6-5	TRBJ2-7
TGTGCCAGCAGTTCAACAGGGGTCGGGGAGCTGTTTTTT	CASSSTGVGELFF	-	TRBD1	TRBV12-3/TRBV12-4	TRBJ2-2
TGTGCCAGCAGTGAGACAGGGGTGGAGACCCAGTACTTC	CASSETGVETQYF	-	TRBD1	TRBV12-3/TRBV12-4	TRBJ2-5
TGTGCCAGCCGAGTAGCGGTGAACACCGGGGAGCTGTTTTTT	CASRVAVNTGELFF	many	-	TRBV6-1	TRBJ2-2
TGTGCCAGTACCCGGGGGCCCAGGGCCCAGTACAGCTATGGCTACACCTTC	CASTRGPRAQYSYGYTF	-	-	TRBV19	TRBJ1-2
TGTGCCAGCATCGAAGAGAGGCTAGCCAAAAACATTCAGTACTTC	CASIEERLAKNIQYF	many	-	TRBV27	TRBJ2-4
TGCAGTGCCCGAGGGGGGCCACGGAGGGCTGGGGCCAACGTCCTGACTTTC	CSARGGPRRAGANVLTF	-	-	TRBV20-1	TRBJ2-6
TGCGCCAGCAGCTTGGAACTAGCGGGATCCGGTACGCAGTATTTT	CASSLELAGSGTQYF	many	TRBD2	TRBV5-1	TRBJ2-3
TGCAGTGCCCGACCTAGCGGGATTTTTGGGGAGCTGTTTTTT	CSARPSGIFGELFF	few	TRBD2	TRBV20-1	TRBJ2-2
TGTGCCAGCAGCCAAGAACGCTGGGACATTCAGTACTTC	CASSQERWDIQYF	-	-	TRBV2	TRBJ2-4
TGTGCTAGTGGTTTCTATAGCCCGCCCCGGTTAACCGGGGAGCTGTTTTTT	CASGFYSPPRLTGELFF	few	-	TRBV12-5	TRBJ2-2
TGTGCCATCAGCGGGGGGAAGGGAAAGGGTTTAGACAATGAGCAGTTCTTC	CAISGGKGKGLDNEQFF	few	TRBD2	TRBV10-3	TRBJ2-1
TGTGCCAGCAGCTTATCCACCTCGGGGTATGGCTACACCTTC	CASSLSTSGYGYTF	few	-	TRBV11-1	TRBJ1-2
TGTGCCAGCAGGTCGGACAGGGCCCTACGACCGAGTGGAAATGAGCAGTTCTTC	CASRSDRALRPSGNEQFF	-	TRBD1	TRBV6-1	TRBJ2-1
TGTGCCAGCAGTTACAGCGGGAGCGTCCAAGAGACCCAGTACTTC	CASSYSGSVQETQYF	few	TRBD2	TRBV6-5	TRBJ2-5
TGTGCCAGTAGTAAAGGGCGAGATGGCTACACCTTC	CASSKGRDGYTF	few	-	TRBV19	TRBJ1-2
TGTGCCAGCAGTCCGCTTCGACAGGGAAGAAGCAATCAGCCCCAGCATTTT	CASSPLRQGRSNQPQHF	many	TRBD1	TRBV28	TRBJ1-5
TGTGCCAGCAGCCGAGAAGACCCCACAGATACGCAGTATTTT	CASSREDPTDTQYF	few	-	TRBV14	TRBJ2-3
TGTGCCATCAGTGAGCGGGACACAGATACGCAGTATTTT	CAISERDTDTQYF	many	-	TRBV10-3	TRBJ2-3
TGTGCCAGCAGCCCCATGGCGGGAGCCACCGGGGAGCTGTTTTTT	CASSPMAGATGELFF	many	TRBD2	TRBV7-8	TRBJ2-2
TGTGCCAGCAAGGGTAGCCTTTCCTATGAGCAGTTCTTC	CASKGSLSYEQFF	many	-	TRBV2	TRBJ2-1
TGTGCCAGCAGGTCCGGGGGTGAAGGTAATTCACCCCTCCACTTT	CASRSGGEGNSPLHF	few	-	TRBV7-2	TRBJ1-6